This TCR beta chain was sequenced for a study of blood T cell repertoires in COVID-19. Whole-study context: Sites across the United States, Italy and Spain contributed samples from acute and convalescent COVID-19. The cDNA or gDNA used as material had been derived from T cells, B-cell-depleted T cells, or PBMCs.

V was trimmed by 0 bases and J by 1 base, leaving 6 bases between them. Germline V lookup: CDR1 SGHTA, CDR2 FQGTGA. The CDR3 sequence is 14 residues long. Original processing methods: The assay estimated nucleated cells by amplifying reference gene primers. The assay was immunoSEQ multiplex PCR, and TCRdb's table has in-frame clones only and misses some. V, J and clone size derive from that table, while D and trimming were established from the DNA sequence. Of over 250,000 clones listed, around 90% are singletons. Sequenced sample: peripheral blood. The chain couples TRBV7-3 to TRBJ1-1; D is unresolved. This receptor was taken from a man aged 45-65 years with acute or convalescent COVID-19. The CDR3 DNA reads TGTGCCAGCAGCTTAACTGGCTCGAACACTGAAGCTTTCTTT. Protein: CASSLTGSNTEAFF.